This is a list of T cell receptor beta chains from one sample in a study of CD4 T cells in relation to SARS-CoV-2 and coronaviruses. This table comes from immunoSEQ multiplex PCR, and its TCRdb copy is limited to in-frame clones, with some not included. The sample contains about 65,000 clones, about 89% of which appear only once. Sequencing was done on a sample of memory CD4+ T cells from PBMCs. These receptors all stem from a human donor in good health. Each CDR3 is given without its conserved first and last residue. A D gene is named only where the DNA matches it firmly. The size field is filled for only some rows; it gives once, few, many or a size class.

D,size,V,length,J,CDR3
NA,NA,TRBV11-3,13,TRBJ2-2,ASSLVSANTGELF
NA,NA,TRBV7-9,11,TRBJ2-6,ASSGSGANVLT
NA,NA,TRBV24-1,9,TRBJ2-1,ATSGHNEQF
NA,NA,TRBV28,12,TRBJ1-4,ASRWSEVNEKLF
TRBD1,NA,TRBV2,16,TRBJ1-5,ASSLRDRGFPSNQPQH
NA,NA,TRBV2,9,TRBJ2-2,ASKEGGELF
TRBD2,NA,TRBV5-4,12,TRBJ2-1,ASSLAGGPNEQF
TRBD2,NA,TRBV4-1,14,TRBJ2-7,ASSPQGTSGSYEQY
NA,NA,TRBV5-6,13,TRBJ2-7,ASSARDSWVGEQY
NA,NA,TRBV6-5,12,TRBJ1-4,ASRPGGDPEKLF
NA,once,TRBV6-1,11,TRBJ1-5,ASSEVPNQPQH
NA,NA,TRBV27,13,TRBJ1-3,ASSTFGQSGNTIY
NA,NA,TRBV6-4,11,TRBJ2-1,ASSNRNYNEQF
NA,once,TRBV9,13,TRBJ2-1,ASSESGARHNEQF
TRBD1,once,TRBV28,14,TRBJ1-4,ASSPLGQGAGEKLF
NA,once,TRBV9,11,TRBJ1-3,ASRQSNGNTIY
TRBD1,once,TRBV2,11,TRBJ2-2,ASSGQGAGELF
NA,NA,TRBV11-2,15,TRBJ1-1,ASSLGRGGRMNTEAF
TRBD2,few,TRBV5-1,13,TRBJ2-1,ASSLASGTYNEQF
NA,NA,TRBV27,12,TRBJ1-2,ASSLSQASYGYT
NA,NA,TRBV18,10,TRBJ1-1,ASSPHNTEAF
TRBD1,NA,TRBV7-9,14,TRBJ1-2,ASSPWGQGNNYGYT
NA,few,TRBV5-1,12,TRBJ2-5,ASSLDPGGRTQY
NA,NA,TRBV7-2,10,TRBJ2-7,ASSGTGFGKY
TRBD1,NA,TRBV9,14,TRBJ1-2,ASSKHTGGAGYGYT
TRBD1,NA,TRBV6-5,13,TRBJ1-6,ASSYRTGGRSPLH
NA,NA,TRBV5-6,15,TRBJ1-1,ASSLRGTELFNTEAF
NA,NA,TRBV6-1,13,TRBJ1-4,ASSEVPGLSEKLF
NA,NA,TRBV12-5,9,TRBJ2-1,ASGLEGEQF
NA,NA,TRBV6-5,12,TRBJ2-5,ASSLGHRGETQY
NA,NA,TRBV7-8,15,TRBJ1-5,ASSSAGRVYSNQPQH
NA,NA,TRBV6-6,12,TRBJ1-4,ASRTTGLDEKLF
NA,NA,TRBV6-2/TRBV6-3,12,TRBJ2-2,ASSPRGLTGELF
NA,NA,TRBV7-2,13,TRBJ1-3,ASSQQGRSGNTIY
NA,NA,TRBV6-5,10,TRBJ2-7,ASRALPYEQY
NA,NA,TRBV19,12,TRBJ1-2,ASSIEGGGPSNT
NA,NA,TRBV10-2,11,TRBJ1-1,ASSLQGHTEAF
NA,NA,TRBV6-2/TRBV6-3,14,TRBJ2-6,ASSPRTVSGANVLT
NA,NA,TRBV24-1,13,TRBJ2-7,ATSDSAGTPDEQY
TRBD1,NA,TRBV12-3/TRBV12-4,11,TRBJ2-7,ASSLTGTGAQY
NA,NA,TRBV18,13,TRBJ2-3,ASSPIGVRTDTQY
NA,NA,TRBV3-1/TRBV3-2,15,TRBJ2-2,ASSQVGLGVSTGELF
NA,NA,TRBV5-1,11,TRBJ2-5,ASSTTHQETQY